This T cell receptor beta chain was observed in a study of blood T cell repertoires in COVID-19. About the study: T cells, B-cell-depleted T cells, or PBMCs supplied cDNA or gDNA.

Trimming removed 0 bases at V and 6 bases at J, with 13 bases between. CDR3 length: 14 amino acids. Per germline, CDR1 SGHDT and CDR2 YYEEEE. Participant ages covered about 18 to 89 years across about 22 US areas. Authors' methods: Amplification of reference gene primers provided the estimated nucleated cell counts. Measured with immunoSEQ multiplex PCR; TCRdb has only the in-frame clones, and not every one. That table supplies the V and J calls and clone size; D and trimming were determined from the DNA. Of about 280,000 clones listed, approximately 89% are singletons. The receptor comes from a woman aged 55-75 years who had recovered from COVID-19. This sequence joins TRBV5-6 and TRBJ2-7, with D perhaps matching TRBD2 (5 bases). The sample taken for sequencing was PBMCs or T cells enriched from blood (not recorded which). This CDR3 reads CASSLDPGAGEQYF. The CDR3 DNA reads TGTGCCAGCAGCTTGGATCCGGGTGCGGGCGAGCAGTACTTC.